This entry lists 30 T cell receptor beta chains sequenced from one sample in a study of T cell responses to AZD1222 COVID-19 vaccine. Clones were sequenced by immunoSEQ multiplex PCR, and TCRdb holds only the in-frame ones, with some missing. The table shows some 97,000 clones, with around nine tenths occurring only once. The starting material was peripheral blood, obtained on day 0 of AZD1222 vaccination. The receptors derive from an adult in good health.

The rearrangement uses TRBV6-5 and TRBJ1-1; no clear D. V was clipped by 6 bases and J by 0 bases, with 8 bases between them. The CDR3 totals 13 residues. Germline CDR1 MNHEY, CDR2 SVGAGI. For the CDR3, the DNA is TGTGCCAGCAGGGAGACTTTGAACACTGAAGCTTTCTTT. Translating gives CASRETLNTEAFF.

J is TRBJ1-1 and V is TRBV3-1 (or the pseudogene TRBV3-2), with 7 bases lining up with TRBD1. The CDR3 sequence is 13 residues long. Germline CDR1 reads LGHDT; CDR2 reads YNNKEL (reference sequence). V lost 4 bases and J lost 11; bases outside the gene matches: 10. The CDR3: CASSPSDREKAFF. CDR3 DNA sequence: TGTGCCAGCAGCCCAAGTGACAGGGAAAAGGCTTTCTTT.

This chain connects TRBV14 to TRBJ1-2, with 11 bases identical to TRBD1. CDR3 length: 15 residues. The ends lost 4 bases at V and 7 bases at J; junction bases unmatched: 8. Germline values: CDR1 SGHDN, CDR2 FVKESK. As DNA, the CDR3 is TGTGCCAGCAGCCTGACCGGGACAGGGGGTGGTGGCTACACCTTC. Residues: CASSLTGTGGGGYTF.

The chain recombines TRBV6-5 with TRBJ1-6; the match to TRBD1 covers 9 bases. Germline lookup yields CDR1 MNHEY and CDR2 SVGAGI. There are 14 residues in the CDR3. J lost 7 bases, V lost 6 bases, and 4 bases had no gene match. The CDR3 protein is CASRVTGGNSPLHF. CDR3 in DNA: TGTGCCAGCAGAGTGACAGGGGGAAATTCACCCCTCCACTTT.

As DNA, the CDR3 is TGTGCCAGTCTCAAACAGGGAACCCAGCCCCAGCATTTT. Amino acid sequence: CASLKQGTQPQHF. The chain joins TRBV28 to TRBJ1-5; perhaps TRBD1 as D (6 bases). The germline CDR1 and CDR2 sequences are MDHEN and SYDVKM. This CDR3 has 13 amino acids. V was shortened by 9 bases and J by 7 bases, with 16 bases between the two germline ends.

The chain employs TRBV9 and TRBJ2-1; TRBD2 agrees at 8 bases. V shed 4 bases, J shed 5 bases, and the junction held 8 bases outside the gene matches. Germline assignment: CDR1 SGDLS and CDR2 YYNGEE. The CDR3 is 15 residues long. The CDR3: CASSLRGTRDNEQFF. The CDR3 DNA reads as TGTGCCAGCAGCCTCCGTGGGACTAGGGACAATGAGCAGTTCTTC.

This chain connects TRBV7-2 to TRBJ1-5; unclear D gene. The CDR3 has 15 residues. Between the trimmed V and J ends, which lost 4 bases and 0 bases, there was a span of 10 bases. The V gene's germline CDR1 is SGHTA and CDR2 FQGNSA. This chain's CDR3 is CASSSLPYSNQPQHF. Here the CDR3 DNA reads TGTGCCAGCAGCTCCCTCCCCTATAGCAATCAGCCCCAGCATTTT. The full variable domain, rest sourced from reference TRBV7-2 and TRBJ1-5, is GAGVSQSPSNKVTEKGKDVELRCDPISGHTALYWYRQSLGQGLEFLIYFQGNSAPDKSGLPSDRFSAERTGGSVSTLTIQRTQQEDSAVYLCASSSLPYSNQPQHFGDGTRLSIL.

The V and J genes are TRBV9 and TRBJ1-1; no clear D gene. The CDR3 has 13 amino acids. Germline-derived CDR1 and CDR2 are SGDLS and YYNGEE. V was shortened by 0 bases and J by 9 bases, with 12 bases between the two germline ends. In nucleotides, the CDR3 is TGTGCCAGCAGCGTAGCTCCCCGGTCTCAAGCTTTCTTT. Translating it yields CASSVAPRSQAFF.

J is TRBJ1-4 and V is TRBV2; weak D call: TRBD1 (6 bases). Trimming left V 7 bases short and J 5 bases short, with 14 bases between. The germline CDR1 and CDR2 sequences are SNHLY and FYNNEI. The CDR3 is 14 amino acids. The DNA for the CDR3 is TGTGCCAGCACGAACAGGGCCGAGAATGAAAAACTGTTTTTT. This encodes CASTNRAENEKLFF.

The chain couples TRBV10-2 to TRBJ1-1, with unresolved D. CDR3 length equals 10 residues. V lost 3 bases and J 8 bases, leaving 4 bases between the germline ends. The germline gives CDR1 WSHSY, CDR2 SAAADI. The CDR3 DNA sequence: TGCGCCAGCAGTGATGGCGAAGCTTTCTTT. This gives the protein CASSDGEAFF.

The chain joins TRBV6-5 to TRBJ1-1; D is unclear. V was shortened by 8 bases and J by 7 bases, with 11 bases between the two germline ends. The germline V gene encodes CDR1 MNHEY and CDR2 SVGAGI. CDR3 size: 11 residues. The CDR3 here is CASLYSGEAFF. The CDR3 bases are TGTGCCAGCCTTTATTCGGGTGAAGCTTTCTTT.

Notes on this clone: At one of its ends the junction is not consistent with the germline gene, which may arise from a read error. The gene calls are TRBV5-4 and TRBJ2-3; D gene ambiguous. The germline gives CDR1 SGHNT, CDR2 YYREEE (reference sequence). The CDR3 is 14 amino acids. CDR3 amino acids: CASRLEKSTDTQYF. The CDR3 DNA follows: TGTGCCAGCAGGTTGGAAAAGAGCACAGATACGCAGTATTTT.

The rearrangement joins TRBV2 to TRBJ2-1; D is unresolved. This CDR3 has 11 amino acids. Trimming removed 7 bases from V and 3 bases from J, with 4 bases in between. Per germline, CDR1 SNHLY and CDR2 FYNNEI. CDR3 DNA sequence: TGTGCCAGCACTAGCTACAATGAGCAGTTCTTC. Translating it yields CASTSYNEQFF.

The chain combines TRBV7-9 with TRBJ2-7, with a possible D match to TRBD1 (5 bases). CDR3 length: 14 amino acids. CDR1 is SEHNR and CDR2 is FQNEAQ in the germline V gene (reference sequence). V lost 5 bases, J lost 2 bases, and 13 bases lay in between. The CDR3 nucleotides are TGTGCCAGCAGCCAAGGGGCGAGCCCCTACGAGCAGTACTTC. This sequence encodes CASSQGASPYEQYF.

The chain carries TRBV12-3 or TRBV12-4 and TRBJ1-4, with D possibly matching TRBD1 (5 bases). The CDR3 length is 12 residues. With 5 bases removed from V and 14 bases from J, the gap between germline ends came to 15 bases. For the CDR3, the DNA is TGTGCCAGCAGTCGACAGCCCTGGAGGCTGTTTTTT. It yields the protein CASSRQPWRLFF.

The rearrangement joins TRBV24-1 to TRBJ2-1; 11 bases are shared with TRBD2. The CDR3 loop spans 13 amino acids. Germline V gives CDR1 KGHDR, CDR2 SFDVKD. Trimming cost V 3 bases and J 10 bases; bases outside gene matches: 1. The CDR3, as DNA: TGTGCCACCAGTGATCGGACTAGCGGGGAGCAGTTCTTC. It codes for CATSDRTSGEQFF.

The chain recombines TRBV5-4 with TRBJ2-7; weak D call: TRBD2 (6 bases). CDR1 is SGHNT and CDR2 is YYREEE in the germline V gene (reference sequence). V was shortened by 0 bases and J by 2 bases, with 12 bases between the two germline ends. The length of the CDR3 is 15 residues. CDR3 protein: CASSLVGGGTYEQYF. CDR3 sequence (DNA): TGTGCCAGCAGCTTGGTGGGGGGAGGCACCTACGAGCAGTACTTC. Supplemented by reference TRBV5-4 and TRBJ2-7, the full variable domain reads ETGVTQSPTHLIKTRGQQVTLRCSSQSGHNTVSWYQQALGQGPQFIFQYYREEENGRGNFPPRFSGLQFPNYSSELNVNALELDDSALYLCASSLVGGGTYEQYFGPGTRLTVT.

This chain connects TRBV5-1 to TRBJ1-2; no clear D gene. CDR1 SGHRS and CDR2 YFSETQ come from the germline V gene. The length of the CDR3 is 14 residues. Trimming pared 3 bases from V and 5 bases from J, leaving 14 bases between. DNA for the CDR3: TGCGCCAGCAGCTCGGAGTTTACGACTTATGGCTACACCTTC. Residues: CASSSEFTTYGYTF. The variable domain in full, completed from reference TRBV5-1 and TRBJ1-2, reads KAGVTQTPRYLIKTRGQQVTLSCSPISGHRSVSWYQQTPGQGLQFLFEYFSETQRNKGNFPGRFSGRQFSNSRSEMNVSTLELGDSALYLCASSSEFTTYGYTFGSGTRLTVV.

This chain links TRBV19 with TRBJ2-2, with D maybe TRBD2 (6 bases). V lost 4 bases and J lost 1, with 10 bases in between. This CDR3 is 15 amino acids long. CDR1 and CDR2 (germline): LNHDA, SQIVND (reference sequence). The CDR3 nucleotides are TGTGCCAGTAGTAGCGGGACCGGGAACACCGGGGAGCTGTTTTTT. Translation: CASSSGTGNTGELFF.

This sequence joins TRBV19 and TRBJ1-2; tentative D call: TRBD1 (5 bases). Trimming removed 3 bases from V and 0 bases from J, with 11 bases in between. The CDR3 covers 15 residues. Germline V gene sequence: CDR1 LNHDA, CDR2 SQIVND (reference sequence). CDR3 sequence: CASSMGHITNYGYTF. The CDR3 coding sequence is TGTGCCAGTAGTATGGGGCATATCACTAACTATGGCTACACCTTC.

The chain employs TRBV2 and TRBJ1-2; D might be TRBD1 (5 bases). This CDR3 is 13 amino acids long. In germline, CDR1 is SNHLY, CDR2 FYNNEI. V was pared by 4 bases and J by 1 base, with 7 bases between. The DNA of the CDR3 is TGTGCCAGCAGTGCAGGGTTTAACTATGGCTACACCTTC. It is translated as CASSAGFNYGYTF.

The V and J genes are TRBV2 and TRBJ2-7; D might be TRBD1 (5 bases). The CDR3 is 13 amino acids. Looked up from germline, CDR1 is SNHLY and CDR2 is FYNNEI. V dropped 8 bases and J dropped 2 bases, with 13 bases sitting between them. This chain's CDR3 is CASLKGLTYEQYF. CDR3 in DNA: TGTGCCAGCTTGAAGGGGTTGACCTACGAGCAGTACTTC.

The genes are TRBV7-9 and TRBJ2-2; D remains unclear. The CDR3 is made up of 13 amino acids. Trimming took 1 base from V and 5 from J, leaving 5 bases between them. Germline V gene lookup returns CDR1 SEHNR and CDR2 FQNEAQ (reference sequence). The CDR3 region is CASSLGGTGELFF. For the CDR3, the DNA is TGTGCCAGCAGCTTAGGGGGAACCGGGGAGCTGTTTTTT.

The chain recombines TRBV29-1 with TRBJ1-5; D possibly corresponds to TRBD1 (5 bases). V was cut by 4 bases and J by 4 bases, with 11 bases left in between. CDR3 size: 13 residues. Germline V CDR1 and CDR2: SQVTM, ANQGSEA. This CDR3 is CSVAGSLNQPQHF. The CDR3 DNA is TGCAGCGTTGCAGGGTCCCTTAATCAGCCCCAGCATTTT.

This chain links TRBV6-5 with TRBJ1-4; D remains ambiguous. CDR3 length: 11 residues. Germline assignment: CDR1 MNHEY and CDR2 SVGAGI. Trimming stripped 6 bases from V and 12 bases from J, with 11 bases between. CDR3 amino acids: CASRWQDELFF. CDR3 nucleotides: TGTGCCAGCAGGTGGCAGGACGAACTGTTTTTT.

This chain connects TRBV10-1 to TRBJ1-5; TRBD1 agrees at 7 bases. Germline-derived CDR1 and CDR2 are WNHNN and SYGVQD (reference sequence). J gave up 0 bases and V 0 bases, and 8 bases lay outside the gene matches. CDR3 length: 18 amino acids. In DNA, the CDR3 is TGCGCCAGCAGTGAGTCATCGGGACAGAAGTATAGCAATCAGCCCCAGCATTTT. It translates to CASSESSGQKYSNQPQHF.

Only a few counts were recorded for this clone. The chain links TRBV7-2 to TRBJ1-1; a weak D match, TRBD1 (6 bases). The CDR3 is 14 residues long. Per the germline V gene, CDR1 is SGHTA and CDR2 is FQGNSA. Deletions cut 5 bases from V and 1 base from J, with 11 bases between. This CDR3 is CASSPDSSNTEAFF. DNA of the CDR3: TGTGCCAGCAGCCCGGACAGTTCGAACACTGAAGCTTTCTTT.

The V and J genes are TRBV9 and TRBJ1-2; possibly TRBD1 for D (5 bases). CDR3 length equals 14 residues. Per the germline V gene, CDR1 is SGDLS and CDR2 is YYNGEE. V gave up 0 bases and J gave up 5 bases, with 11 bases separating them. The CDR3 bases are TGTGCCAGCAGCGTAGACGGGGGGAGGTATGGCTACACCTTC. Translating it yields CASSVDGGRYGYTF.

The chain couples TRBV6-5 to TRBJ2-3; tentatively, D is TRBD2 (6 bases). The CDR3 has 14 amino acids. V lost 0 bases and J lost 9, with 13 bases in between. Germline loops: CDR1 MNHEY, CDR2 SVGAGI. This CDR3 reads CASSYSPPGDTQYF. The CDR3 DNA sequence: TGTGCCAGCAGTTACTCTCCCCCGGGGGACACGCAGTATTTT.

V usage is TRBV7-6 and J usage is TRBJ2-5; 10 bases line up with TRBD2. CDR1 is SGHVS and CDR2 is FNYEAQ in the germline V gene. The CDR3 extends over 16 amino acids. Germline trimming cut 5 bases from V and 3 bases from J; bases unmatched to any gene: 9. The CDR3 protein is CASSNLAGVYKETQYF. The CDR3, as DNA: TGTGCCAGCAGCAATCTAGCGGGAGTATATAAAGAGACCCAGTACTTC.